A single sample gave rise to the 27 T cell receptor beta chains below, sequenced in a study of glioma-infiltrating T cells after dendritic cell vaccination. The table came from immunoSEQ multiplex PCR; TCRdb's copy has only in-frame clones and leaves some out. The repertoire holds approximately 82,000 clones, with 85% to 90% as singletons. This specimen consisted of blood, obtained before dendritic cell vaccination. Receptors originate from a human donor with glioblastoma.

This chain connects TRBV11-2 to TRBJ1-5, with D perhaps TRBD1 (5 bases). V was pared by 1 base and J by 9 bases, with 7 bases between. CDR3 size: 12 residues. CDR1 and CDR2 from the germline V gene are SGHAT and FQNNGV. Here the CDR3 reads CASSLGGGPQHF. DNA of the CDR3: TGTGCCAGCAGCTTAGGGGGGGGGCCCCAGCATTTT.

The chain joins TRBV6-1 to TRBJ2-3; perhaps TRBD2 as D (6 bases). The CDR3 length is 14 residues. In germline, CDR1 is MNHNS, CDR2 SASEGT. V lost 3 bases and J lost 1, with 8 bases in between. CDR3 region: CASSEEGRTDTQYF. The CDR3 DNA reads TGTGCCAGCAGTGAGGAGGGCCGCACAGATACGCAGTATTTT.

CDR3 nucleotides: TGTGCCAGTAGTATCCAACAGGGAACGAGGCAGCCCCAGCATTTT. Translation gives CASSIQQGTRQPQHF. V is TRBV19 and J is TRBJ1-5, with D tentatively TRBD1 (6 bases). V was cut by 3 bases and J by 7 bases, with 16 bases left in between. Germline CDR1 is LNHDA and CDR2 is SQIVND (reference sequence). CDR3 length: 15 amino acids.

This chain joins TRBV30 and TRBJ1-2; tentatively, D is TRBD1 (5 bases). V dropped 3 bases and J dropped 2 bases, with 16 bases sitting between them. Germline CDR1 GTSNPN, CDR2 SVGIG (reference sequence). The CDR3 loop spans 15 amino acids. CDR3 in amino acids: CAWSPSWSGNYGYTF. The CDR3 DNA reads TGTGCCTGGAGCCCTTCTTGGTCAGGGAACTATGGCTACACCTTC.

The V and J genes are TRBV7-2 and TRBJ2-5; TRBD2 aligns across 11 bases. The CDR3 spans 14 residues. The V and J ends lost 5 bases and 7 bases, in that order; junction bases with no gene match: 6. CDR1 is SGHTA, CDR2 FQGNSA, per germline. The CDR3 sequence is CASSPRLAGPTQYF. The CDR3 nucleotides read TGTGCCAGCAGCCCTAGACTAGCGGGGCCGACCCAGTACTTC.

This clone was found once. The chain joins TRBV5-1 to TRBJ2-7; 12 bases fit TRBD1. Germline assignment: CDR1 SGHRS and CDR2 YFSETQ. This CDR3 has 15 residues. After removal of 6 bases from V and 4 bases from J, the junction contained 8 bases not matched to a gene. The CDR3 DNA reads as TGCGCCAGCACCCGGGACAGGGGGCAGGCGTACGAGCAGTACTTC. Its protein product is CASTRDRGQAYEQYF.

The gene calls are TRBV7-8 and TRBJ1-4, with D maybe TRBD1 (6 bases). Trimming removed 3 bases at V and 0 bases at J, with 20 bases between. Germline values: CDR1 SGHVS, CDR2 FQNEAQ. The length of the CDR3 is 19 residues. This CDR3 is CASSFQMGGLRATNEKLFF. The CDR3 coding sequence is TGTGCCAGCAGCTTTCAAATGGGGGGGCTAAGGGCAACTAATGAAAAACTGTTTTTT.

The chain links TRBV5-1 to TRBJ2-7, with no clear D. In germline, CDR1 is SGHRS, CDR2 YFSETQ. This CDR3 is 14 amino acids long. Trimming pared 4 bases from V and 0 bases from J, leaving 11 bases between. CDR3 DNA sequence: TGCGCCAGCAGCGTGTCCCCAGGCTCCTACGAGCAGTACTTC. Translation: CASSVSPGSYEQYF.

V usage is TRBV6-5 and J usage is TRBJ1-2; TRBD1 might be the D (5 bases). Germline CDR1 and CDR2: MNHEY and SVGAGI. V was pared by 5 bases and J by 7 bases, with 11 bases between. The CDR3 runs 12 residues. In DNA form, the CDR3 reads TGTGCCAGCAGTCCCCAGGGATCTGGCTACACCTTC. This sequence encodes CASSPQGSGYTF.

This chain uses TRBV6-1 with TRBJ2-1; 14 bases are a match to TRBD2. The CDR3 covers 18 residues. Germline CDR1 and CDR2: MNHNS and SASEGT. J was trimmed by 3 bases and V by 1 base; bases with no gene match: 5. The CDR3 spells CASSEGGTSGSFYNEQFF. The CDR3 region has the DNA TGTGCCAGCAGTGAAGGAGGGACTAGCGGGAGTTTCTACAATGAGCAGTTCTTC.

V gene TRBV6-1 combines with J gene TRBJ1-5; perhaps TRBD1 as D (5 bases). The CDR3 has 17 amino acids. V was clipped by 0 bases and J by 4 bases, with 16 bases between them. Germline V gene sequence: CDR1 MNHNS, CDR2 SASEGT. CDR3 coding DNA: TGTGCCAGCAGTGAAGCGCCGGTTGGGGGGTCTAATCAGCCCCAGCATTTT. Translation: CASSEAPVGGSNQPQHF.

This rearrangement joins TRBV5-1 to TRBJ1-1; 9 bases are a match to TRBD1. CDR3 length: 15 residues. Germline assignment: CDR1 SGHRS and CDR2 YFSETQ. V shed 5 bases, J shed 4 bases, and the junction held 9 bases outside the gene matches. The CDR3 nucleotides read TGCGCCAGCAGACGTTCACAGGGGGCGGTCACTGAAGCTTTCTTT. Residues: CASRRSQGAVTEAFF.

V gene TRBV5-1 combines with J gene TRBJ2-5, with 9 bases that match TRBD2. This CDR3 region has 13 residues. Germline trimming cut 2 bases from V and 4 bases from J; bases unmatched to any gene: 0. Germline V gives CDR1 SGHRS, CDR2 YFSETQ. The CDR3 region is CASSLAGGETQYF. The CDR3 nucleotides read TGCGCCAGCAGCTTAGCGGGGGGAGAGACCCAGTACTTC. The whole variable domain, remainder taken from reference TRBV5-1 and TRBJ2-5, is KAGVTQTPRYLIKTRGQQVTLSCSPISGHRSVSWYQQTPGQGLQFLFEYFSETQRNKGNFPGRFSGRQFSNSRSEMNVSTLELGDSALYLCASSLAGGETQYFGPGTRLLVL.

This chain joins TRBV6-1 and TRBJ1-2; D gene uncertain. There are 13 residues in the CDR3. The germline V and J ends were trimmed by 1 base and 5 bases, with 8 bases remaining between them. CDR1 MNHNS and CDR2 SASEGT come from the germline V gene. The CDR3 coding sequence is TGTGCCAGCAGTGAAGGTTGGACTTATGGCTACACCTTC. Translation gives CASSEGWTYGYTF.

The gene calls are TRBV27 and TRBJ2-7; 7 positions agree with TRBD1. Unmatched junction bases numbered 7, after V lost 6 bases and J lost 2 bases. This CDR3 spans 14 amino acids. In germline, CDR1 is MNHEY, CDR2 SMNVEV (reference sequence). The chain's CDR3 is CASRLGQGAYEQYF. The CDR3 DNA reads TGTGCCAGCAGGTTGGGGCAGGGGGCCTACGAGCAGTACTTC.

This chain uses TRBV14 with TRBJ2-2, with 8 bases identical to TRBD1. Germline CDR1 is SGHDN and CDR2 is FVKESK. V lost 4 bases and J lost 2; bases outside the gene matches: 12. The CDR3 is 18 residues long. This chain's CDR3 is CASSRAGTGPANTGELFF. The CDR3 coding sequence is TGTGCCAGCAGCCGTGCCGGGACAGGCCCCGCCAACACCGGGGAGCTGTTTTTT.

The chain links TRBV5-4 to TRBJ1-2; unclear D gene. Between the trimmed V and J ends, which lost 2 bases and 3 bases, there was a span of 17 bases. CDR1 is SGHNT and CDR2 is YYREEE in the germline V gene (reference sequence). This CDR3 is 16 amino acids long. The CDR3: CASSFGEAEFYYGYTF. The DNA of the CDR3 is TGTGCCAGCAGCTTTGGAGAGGCTGAGTTTTACTATGGCTACACCTTC.

V and J are TRBV9 and TRBJ2-2; TRBD2 matches 7 bases. The V segment lost 7 bases and the J segment 2 bases; nucleotides outside the gene matches: 11. Germline values: CDR1 SGDLS, CDR2 YYNGEE. This CDR3 is 16 amino acids long. CDR3 protein: CASGEGSGANTGELFF. The DNA of the CDR3 is TGTGCCAGCGGGGAGGGGAGCGGGGCAAACACCGGGGAGCTGTTTTTT.

Only one count was recorded for this clone. The rearrangement uses TRBV6-1 and TRBJ1-4; D is uncertain. The CDR3 spans 15 residues. V was trimmed by 7 bases and J by 5 bases, leaving 17 bases between them. In germline, CDR1 is MNHNS, CDR2 SASEGT. The CDR3: CASTLIQIRNEKLFF. CDR3 nucleotides: TGTGCCAGCACTCTAATACAGATTCGAAATGAAAAACTGTTTTTT.

The count of this clone is one. The V gene is TRBV7-2, the J gene TRBJ2-2; 11 bases fit TRBD2. The germline gives CDR1 SGHTA, CDR2 FQGNSA. This CDR3 has 17 amino acids. V lost 1 base to trimming and J lost 3 bases; unmatched junction nucleotides: 4. The CDR3 DNA reads TGTGCCAGCAGCTTAGACGAACTAGCGGGAGACACCGGGGAGCTGTTTTTT. Its translation is CASSLDELAGDTGELFF.

This sequence joins TRBV4-1 and TRBJ2-5; 8 bases are shared with TRBD2. Trimming cost V 1 base and J 7 bases; bases outside gene matches: 5. The CDR3 sequence is 14 residues long. Germline CDR1 and CDR2: MGHRA and YSYEKL. This CDR3 is CASSQVAGPGTQYF. The CDR3 coding sequence is TGCGCCAGCAGCCAAGTAGCGGGGCCAGGGACCCAGTACTTC.

This clone was found once. The chain employs TRBV19 and TRBJ2-1; D not resolved. CDR3 length: 14 amino acids. Germline lookup yields CDR1 LNHDA and CDR2 SQIVND (reference sequence). Trimming left V 4 bases short and J 4 bases short, with 11 bases between. CDR3 sequence (DNA): TGTGCCAGTAGTAGAGAGAGCTCTTACAATGAGCAGTTCTTC. Its protein product is CASSRESSYNEQFF. The variable domain in full, with the rest retrieved from reference TRBV19 and TRBJ2-1, is DGGITQSPKYLFRKEGQNVTLSCEQNLNHDAMYWYRQDPGQGLRLIYYSQIVNDFQKGDIAEGYSVSREKKESFPLTVTSAQKNPTAFYLCASSRESSYNEQFFGPGTRLTVL.

The CDR3 reads CASSLRDEQYF. CDR3 bases: TGTGCCAGCAGCCTCCGGGACGAGCAGTACTTC. V usage is TRBV7-9 and J usage is TRBJ2-7; no definite D call. Per the germline V gene, CDR1 is SEHNR and CDR2 is FQNEAQ (reference sequence). The ends were cut back, 5 bases at V and 5 bases at J, with 7 bases in the middle. The CDR3 contains 11 residues. Drawing the rest from reference TRBV7-9 and TRBJ2-7, the complete variable domain is DTGVSQNPRHKITKRGQNVTFRCDPISEHNRLYWYRQTLGQGPEFLTYFQNEAQLEKSRLLSDRFSAERPKGSFSTLEIQRTEQGDSAMYLCASSLRDEQYFGPGTRLTVT.

V gene TRBV6-6 combines with J gene TRBJ1-2, with D hard to call. In germline, CDR1 is MNHNY, CDR2 SVGAGI (reference sequence). The V end lost 5 bases, the J end lost 8 bases, and 9 bases lay between the germline ends. The length of the CDR3 is 11 residues. The CDR3 loop is CASSPQRGYTF. The CDR3 nucleotides are TGTGCCAGCAGTCCGCAGCGAGGCTACACCTTC.

V and J are TRBV5-1 and TRBJ1-4; the match to TRBD1 covers 10 bases. Germline CDR1 and CDR2: SGHRS and YFSETQ. This CDR3 is built from 16 residues. The V and J ends lost 0 bases and 2 bases, in that order; junction bases with no gene match: 1. The DNA for the CDR3 is TGCGCCAGCAGCTTGGTGGGACAGGGGACTAATGAAAAACTGTTTTTT. This codes for CASSLVGQGTNEKLFF.

The chain employs TRBV11-2 and TRBJ2-1; tentative D call: TRBD1 (5 bases). V was trimmed by 1 base and J by 9 bases, leaving 16 bases between them. The CDR3 is 15 residues long. Germline V gene data show CDR1 as SGHAT and CDR2 as FQNNGV. DNA for the CDR3: TGTGCCAGCAGCTTAGTAGTATCAGGGATCACTGAGCAGTTCTTC. It yields the protein CASSLVVSGITEQFF.

The CDR3 DNA sequence: TGTGCCAGCAGCCAGGACAGGGGATATGAAGCTTTCTTT. This gives the protein CASSQDRGYEAFF. The chain carries TRBV5-4 and TRBJ1-1; 9 bases map to TRBD1. V gave up 4 bases and J gave up 7 bases; unmatched junction bases: 5. Germline lookup yields CDR1 SGHNT and CDR2 YYREEE (reference sequence). The length of the CDR3 is 13 residues.